The 27 T cell receptor beta chains below were found in one sample sequenced in a study of cytomegalovirus exposure and HLA in healthy donors. 60 Vbeta and 13 Jbeta primers were used in PCR. The assay was immunoSEQ multiplex PCR, and TCRdb's table has in-frame clones only and misses some. The table shows tens of thousands of clones, with about four fifths occurring only once. Sequences were obtained from PBMCs. All receptors derive from a man aged 45-65 years in good health and CMV-seropositive.

Concerning this clone itself: A junction end diverges from the germline sequence, so it may reflect a read error. The CDR3 DNA sequence: TGTGCCAGCAAGGAAACAGAAGCCATCAACACTGAAGCTTTTTTT. Amino acids: CASKETEAINTEAFF. The chain carries TRBV2 and TRBJ1-1; no reliable D call. CDR1 and CDR2 from the germline V gene are SNHLY and FYNNEI. CDR3 length: 15 residues.

The rearrangement uses TRBV7-2 and TRBJ1-1, with TRBD1 matching over 8 bases. This CDR3 is built from 14 residues. V lost 2 bases to trimming and J lost 5 bases; unmatched junction nucleotides: 4. Per the germline V gene, CDR1 is SGHTA and CDR2 is FQGNSA. The CDR3 nucleotides read TGTGCCAGCAGCTTATCTACAGGGGGGACTGAAGCTTTCTTT. Its translation is CASSLSTGGTEAFF.

V usage is TRBV11-3 and J usage is TRBJ2-1; D possibly corresponds to TRBD1 (5 bases). The V end was cut by 5 bases, the J end by 1 base, with 9 bases between. Per the germline V gene, CDR1 is SGHNT and CDR2 is YENEEA. The CDR3 has 14 amino acids. The CDR3 DNA follows: TGTGCCAGCAGCCCCCCAGGGTCCTACAATGAGCAGTTCTTC. Amino acids: CASSPPGSYNEQFF.

The chain is built from TRBV7-9 and TRBJ2-1; TRBD2 matches 9 bases. From germline, CDR1 is SEHNR and CDR2 FQNEAQ (reference sequence). J gave up 9 bases and V 8 bases, and 11 bases lay outside the gene matches. The CDR3 is made up of 14 amino acids. CDR3 sequence reads: CASVGAIAGAEQFF. The CDR3 DNA reads TGTGCCAGCGTCGGGGCCATAGCGGGGGCTGAGCAGTTCTTC. Full variable domain (missing parts from reference TRBV7-9 and TRBJ2-1): DTGVSQNPRHKITKRGQNVTFRCDPISEHNRLYWYRQTLGQGPEFLTYFQNEAQLEKSRLLSDRFSAERPKGSFSTLEIQRTEQGDSAMYLCASVGAIAGAEQFFGPGTRLTVL.

This chain uses TRBV29-1 with TRBJ2-4; a weak D match, TRBD2 (6 bases). The CDR3 runs to 17 residues. The V gene's germline CDR1 is SQVTM and CDR2 ANQGSEA. Trimming stripped 1 base from V and 1 base from J, with 17 bases between. The CDR3 DNA reads as TGCAGCGTTGAAGTCATAATGGAGGGAGCGGCCAAAAACATTCAGTACTTC. Translating it yields CSVEVIMEGAAKNIQYF.

This chain connects TRBV5-1 to TRBJ1-1; 9 bases align to TRBD1. Germline lookup yields CDR1 SGHRS and CDR2 YFSETQ. V lost 0 bases, J lost 2 bases, and 2 bases stayed unmatched. CDR3 length: 15 amino acids. The CDR3: CASSLGTGDNTEAFF. In nucleotides, the CDR3 is TGCGCCAGCAGCTTGGGGACAGGGGATAACACTGAAGCTTTCTTT. Filled out from reference TRBV5-1 and TRBJ1-1, the complete variable domain reads KAGVTQTPRYLIKTRGQQVTLSCSPISGHRSVSWYQQTPGQGLQFLFEYFSETQRNKGNFPGRFSGRQFSNSRSEMNVSTLELGDSALYLCASSLGTGDNTEAFFGQGTRLTVV.

In its sample, this clone was seen many times. The sample has other DNA sequences that encode this CDR3 too. J is TRBJ2-1 and V is TRBV28, with TRBD2 as a possible D gene (5 bases). From germline, CDR1 is MDHEN and CDR2 SYDVKM. The CDR3 runs 17 residues. V shed 3 bases and J shed 3 bases, with 18 bases lying between them. The CDR3 nucleotides read TGTGCCAGCAGTTTGGAGACTATAGAAGGGTACTACAATGAGCAGTTCTTC. This translates into CASSLETIEGYYNEQFF.

This chain uses TRBV6-5 with TRBJ1-5, with 8 bases lining up with TRBD1. The trim removed 7 bases at V and 1 base at J, leaving 6 bases unmatched. The V gene's germline CDR1 is MNHEY and CDR2 SVGAGI. The CDR3 length is 15 residues. The CDR3 sequence: CASKTDRVSNQPQHF. The CDR3 DNA reads TGTGCCAGCAAAACGGACAGGGTCAGCAATCAGCCCCAGCATTTT.

This clone has a handful of counts. The chain couples TRBV7-3 to TRBJ2-5; D remains unclear. CDR3 length: 12 amino acids. Germline V gene sequence: CDR1 SGHTA, CDR2 FQGTGA. V lost 5 bases, J lost 4 bases, and 8 bases lay in between. CDR3 in amino acids: CASSPPPETQYF. The CDR3 DNA reads TGTGCCAGCAGCCCCCCTCCAGAGACCCAGTACTTC.

The gene calls are TRBV27 and TRBJ2-3, with 8 bases lining up with TRBD2. The CDR3 covers 15 residues. In germline, CDR1 is MNHEY, CDR2 SMNVEV (reference sequence). The ends lost 6 bases at V and 3 bases at J; junction bases unmatched: 8. The DNA of the CDR3 is TGTGCCAGCAGGCCCCCCGGGACTAGAACAGATACGCAGTATTTT. Protein product: CASRPPGTRTDTQYF.

The chain combines TRBV7-2 with TRBJ1-2; D possibly corresponds to TRBD1 (6 bases). Trimming stripped 5 bases from V and 0 bases from J, with 13 bases between. The CDR3 is 15 amino acids. From germline, CDR1 is SGHTA and CDR2 FQGNSA. The CDR3 loop reads CASSHGTLPNYGYTF. The CDR3 region has the DNA TGTGCCAGCAGCCATGGGACACTCCCTAACTATGGCTACACCTTC.

This clone was picked up a small number of times. The chain links TRBV7-2 to TRBJ2-5, with 9 bases fitting TRBD2. The CDR3 is made up of 16 amino acids. Germline trimming cut 0 bases from V and 5 bases from J; bases unmatched to any gene: 7. Germline loops: CDR1 SGHTA, CDR2 FQGNSA. Here the CDR3 reads CASSLAQTSGRETQYF. The CDR3 DNA reads TGTGCCAGCAGCTTAGCCCAGACTAGCGGCAGGGAGACCCAGTACTTC.

The table lists this clone with a count of one. The chain links TRBV18 to TRBJ1-2; the D gene is possibly TRBD1 (5 bases). CDR1 is KGHSH and CDR2 is LQKENI in the germline V gene. Trimming removed 5 bases from V and 2 bases from J, with 12 bases in between. This CDR3 is 14 amino acids long. CDR3 nucleotides: TGTGCCAGCTCAGGCGACGGGGGGAACTATGGCTACACCTTC. Its translation: CASSGDGGNYGYTF.

J is TRBJ2-2 and V is TRBV7-7; D possibly corresponds to TRBD1 (7 bases). The CDR3 covers 15 residues. V shed 5 bases and J shed 4 bases, with 14 bases lying between them. The germline V gene encodes CDR1 SSHAT and CDR2 FNYEAQ (reference sequence). CDR3 bases: TGTGCCAGCAGCGGAGGGACAGTTGGCACCGGGGAGCTGTTTTTT. It specifies CASSGGTVGTGELFF.

This sequence joins TRBV7-8 and TRBJ1-2, with 9 bases matching TRBD1. Per germline, CDR1 SGHVS and CDR2 FQNEAQ. This CDR3 contains 16 residues. Unmatched junction bases numbered 9, after V lost 5 bases and J lost 2 bases. The CDR3 protein is CASSQRGGQGNYGYTF. The CDR3 nucleotides are TGTGCCAGCAGCCAGAGAGGTGGACAGGGGAACTATGGCTACACCTTC. The whole variable domain, remainder taken from reference TRBV7-8 and TRBJ1-2, is GAGVSQSPRYKVAKRGQDVALRCDPISGHVSLFWYQQALGQGPEFLTYFQNEAQLDKSGLPSDRFFAERPEGSVSTLKIQRTQQEDSAVYLCASSQRGGQGNYGYTFGSGTRLTVV.

The chain is built from TRBV11-2 and TRBJ2-1; 10 bases align to TRBD2. The V segment lost 6 bases and the J segment 8 bases; nucleotides outside the gene matches: 7. The CDR3 length is 14 residues. Germline lookup yields CDR1 SGHAT and CDR2 FQNNGV. CDR3 nucleotide sequence: TGTGCCAGCAGGTCTTTAACTAGCGGGGATGAGCAGTTCTTC. As protein: CASRSLTSGDEQFF. Full variable domain (missing parts from reference TRBV11-2 and TRBJ2-1): EAGVAQSPRYKIIEKRQSVAFWCNPISGHATLYWYQQILGQGPKLLIQFQNNGVVDDSQLPKDRFSAERLKGVDSTLKIQPAKLEDSAVYLCASRSLTSGDEQFFGPGTRLTVL.

This chain joins TRBV5-1 and TRBJ1-2; D gene uncertain. V lost 0 bases, J lost 4 bases, and 7 bases lay in between. The CDR3 contains 13 residues. CDR1 is SGHRS and CDR2 is YFSETQ in the germline V gene. This CDR3 reads CASSLGEIYGYTF. The CDR3 DNA is TGCGCCAGCAGCTTGGGAGAGATCTATGGCTACACCTTC.

This clone was counted between two and nine times. The gene calls are TRBV6-1 and TRBJ1-6; 9 nucleotides agree with TRBD1. J lost 7 bases, V lost 4 bases, and 2 bases had no gene match. The CDR3 runs to 14 residues. Germline CDR1 reads MNHNS; CDR2 reads SASEGT. CDR3: CASSVDRGNSPLHF. The CDR3 coding sequence is TGTGCCAGCAGTGTTGACAGGGGGAATTCACCCCTCCACTTT.

This rearrangement joins TRBV19 to TRBJ1-5, with 7 bases identical to TRBD1. J gave up 2 bases and V 1 base, and 14 bases lay outside the gene matches. The CDR3 spans 19 residues. Germline V CDR1 and CDR2: LNHDA, SQIVND (reference sequence). The CDR3 here is CASSIAGKATGYGNQPQHF. The CDR3 bases are TGTGCCAGTAGTATAGCCGGTAAAGCGACAGGGTATGGCAATCAGCCCCAGCATTTT.

This chain connects TRBV2 to TRBJ2-4; D remains unclear. CDR1 is SNHLY and CDR2 is FYNNEI in the germline V gene. CDR3 length equals 14 residues. V was shortened by 3 bases and J by 8 bases, with 14 bases between the two germline ends. In DNA, the CDR3 is TGTGCCAGCAGTGATTCCCCGAAGGAGCACATTCAGTACTTC. Residues: CASSDSPKEHIQYF.

This rearrangement joins TRBV2 to TRBJ1-5, with 9 bases lining up with TRBD1. Germline V gives CDR1 SNHLY, CDR2 FYNNEI. V was clipped by 6 bases and J by 1 base; unmatched bases: 4. CDR3 length: 15 amino acids. The CDR3 spells CASSYGTGSNQPQHF. The DNA of the CDR3 is TGTGCCAGCAGCTATGGGACAGGGAGCAATCAGCCCCAGCATTTT.

This chain joins TRBV2 and TRBJ1-1; 7 bases are a match to TRBD1. This CDR3 spans 13 amino acids. Germline lookup yields CDR1 SNHLY and CDR2 FYNNEI. V shed 6 bases, J shed 11 bases, and the junction held 12 bases outside the gene matches. This CDR3 reads CASRQGPNLKAFF. In DNA form, the CDR3 reads TGTGCCAGCAGACAGGGGCCCAATCTTAAGGCTTTCTTT.

About this clone itself: The junction differs from germline at one of its ends, possibly a read error. The chain links TRBV30 to TRBJ1-6; D might be TRBD1 (5 bases). CDR3 length: 17 amino acids. CDR1 and CDR2 (germline): GTSNPN, SVGIG (reference sequence). This chain's CDR3 is CASTLMGRGIRNSPLNF. The CDR3 DNA is TGTGCCTCTACGTTAATGGGTAGGGGAATTAGAAATTCACCCCTCAACTTT.

The chain is built from TRBV7-3 and TRBJ2-1; TRBD1 aligns across 8 bases. V dropped 3 bases and J dropped 9; count of bases not matched to a gene: 13. Germline V gives CDR1 SGHTA, CDR2 FQGTGA. The CDR3 contains 16 residues. The CDR3 nucleotides read TGTGCCAGCAGCTTCAACCCGGGACAGGCGGTGGGTGAGCAGTTCTTC. Amino acid sequence: CASSFNPGQAVGEQFF. Full variable domain (remainder filled in from reference TRBV7-3 and TRBJ2-1): GAGVSQTPSNKVTEKGKYVELRCDPISGHTALYWYRQSLGQGPEFLIYFQGTGAADDSGLPNDRFFAVRPEGSVSTLKIQRTERGDSAVYLCASSFNPGQAVGEQFFGPGTRLTVL.

The chain has TRBV15 and TRBJ2-3, with a tentative D call TRBD2 (5 bases). The germline CDR1 and CDR2 sequences are LNHNV and YYDKDF (reference sequence). Trimming left V 0 bases short and J 3 bases short, with 7 bases between. The CDR3 loop spans 14 amino acids. The CDR3 is CATSREEETDTQYF. In DNA, the CDR3 is TGTGCCACCAGCAGAGAGGAGGAAACAGATACGCAGTATTTT. The full variable domain, in which reference TRBV15 and TRBJ2-3 provide the parts outside the CDR3, is DAMVIQNPRYQVTQFGKPVTLSCSQTLNHNVMYWYQQKSSQAPKLLFHYYDKDFNNEADTPDNFQSRRPNTSFCFLDIRSPGLGDTAMYLCATSREEETDTQYFGPGTRLTVL.

J is TRBJ2-7 and V is TRBV11-2; D uncertain. There are 14 residues in the CDR3. The V gene's germline CDR1 is SGHAT and CDR2 FQNNGV. V was pared by 4 bases and J by 1 base, with 11 bases between. The CDR3 region is CASSSPEESYEQYF. The CDR3 DNA reads as TGTGCCAGCAGCTCCCCTGAGGAATCCTACGAGCAGTACTTC.

For this clone: A far larger clone is just one base off, so this is likely a read error. Other DNA sequences from this sample encode an identical CDR3 as well. The genes are TRBV7-9 and TRBJ1-5, with D perhaps matching TRBD1 (5 bases). The length of the CDR3 is 12 residues. V dropped 4 bases and J dropped 7 bases, with 8 bases sitting between them. The germline V gene has CDR1 SEHNR and CDR2 FQNEAQ (reference sequence). The CDR3 spells CASSSGNQPQHF. DNA of the CDR3: TGTGCCAGCAGCTCAGGGAACCAGCCCCAGCATTTT.